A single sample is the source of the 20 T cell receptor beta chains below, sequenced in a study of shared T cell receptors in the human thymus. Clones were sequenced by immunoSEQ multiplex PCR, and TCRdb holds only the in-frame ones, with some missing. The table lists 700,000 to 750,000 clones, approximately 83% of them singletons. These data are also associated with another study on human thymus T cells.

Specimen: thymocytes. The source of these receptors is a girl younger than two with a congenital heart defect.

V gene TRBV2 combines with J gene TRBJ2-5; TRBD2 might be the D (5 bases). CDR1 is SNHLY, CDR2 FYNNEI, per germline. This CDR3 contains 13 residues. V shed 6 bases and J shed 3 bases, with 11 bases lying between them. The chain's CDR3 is CASSRESEETQYF. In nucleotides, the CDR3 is TGTGCCAGCAGCCGGGAATCCGAAGAGACCCAGTACTTC.

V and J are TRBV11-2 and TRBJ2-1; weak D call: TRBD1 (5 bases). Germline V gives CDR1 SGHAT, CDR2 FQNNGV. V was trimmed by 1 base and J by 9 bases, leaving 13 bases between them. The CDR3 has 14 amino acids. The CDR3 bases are TGTGCCAGCAGCTTAGGGCAGGGTAGTGGTGAGCAGTTCTTC. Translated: CASSLGQGSGEQFF.

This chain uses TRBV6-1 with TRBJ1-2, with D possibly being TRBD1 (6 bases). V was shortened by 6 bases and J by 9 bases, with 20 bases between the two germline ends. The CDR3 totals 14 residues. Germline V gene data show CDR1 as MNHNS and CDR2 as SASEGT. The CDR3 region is CASRGGARRESYTF. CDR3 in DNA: TGTGCCAGCAGAGGGGGGGCGCGTAGAGAGAGCTACACCTTC.

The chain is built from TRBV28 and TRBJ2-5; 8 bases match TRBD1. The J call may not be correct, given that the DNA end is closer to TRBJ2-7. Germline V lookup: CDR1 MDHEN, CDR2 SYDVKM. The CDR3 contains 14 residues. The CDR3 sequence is CASGTGLYSYEQYF. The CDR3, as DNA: TGTGCCAGCGGGACAGGTCTTTACTCCTACGAGCAGTACTTC.

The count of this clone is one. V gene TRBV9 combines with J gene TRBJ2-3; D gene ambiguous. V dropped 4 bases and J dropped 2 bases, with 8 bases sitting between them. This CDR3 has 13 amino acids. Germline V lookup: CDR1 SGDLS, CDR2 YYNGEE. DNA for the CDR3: TGTGCCAGCAGCCCCAAATCCACAGATACGCAGTATTTT. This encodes CASSPKSTDTQYF.

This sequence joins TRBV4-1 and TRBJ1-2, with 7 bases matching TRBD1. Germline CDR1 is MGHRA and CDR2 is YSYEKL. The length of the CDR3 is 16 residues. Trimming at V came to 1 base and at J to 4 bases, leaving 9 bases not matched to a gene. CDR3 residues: CASSQVLDRECYGYTF. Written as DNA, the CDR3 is TGCGCCAGCAGCCAAGTCCTAGACAGGGAGTGCTATGGCTACACCTTC.

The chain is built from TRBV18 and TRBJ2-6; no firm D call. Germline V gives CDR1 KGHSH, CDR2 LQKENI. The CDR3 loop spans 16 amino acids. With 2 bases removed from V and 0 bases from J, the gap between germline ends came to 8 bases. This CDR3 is CASSPDQVSGANVLTF. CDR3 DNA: TGTGCCAGCTCACCAGACCAGGTCTCTGGGGCCAACGTCCTGACTTTC.

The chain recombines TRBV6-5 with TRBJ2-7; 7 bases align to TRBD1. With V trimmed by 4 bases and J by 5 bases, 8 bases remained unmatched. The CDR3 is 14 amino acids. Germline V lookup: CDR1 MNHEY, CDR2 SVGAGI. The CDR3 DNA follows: TGTGCCAGCAGTTCCGGACAGGCCGCGGACGAGCAGTACTTC. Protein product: CASSSGQAADEQYF.

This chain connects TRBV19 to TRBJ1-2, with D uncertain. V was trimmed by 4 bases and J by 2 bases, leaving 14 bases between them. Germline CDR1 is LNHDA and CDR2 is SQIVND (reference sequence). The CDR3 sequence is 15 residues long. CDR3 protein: CASSTSPHANYGYTF. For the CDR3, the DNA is TGTGCCAGTAGTACAAGCCCCCACGCCAACTATGGCTACACCTTC.

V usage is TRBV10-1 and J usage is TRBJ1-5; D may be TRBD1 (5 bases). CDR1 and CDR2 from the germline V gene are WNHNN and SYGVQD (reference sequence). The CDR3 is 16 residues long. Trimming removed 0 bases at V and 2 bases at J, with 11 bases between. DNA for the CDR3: TGCGCCAGCAGTGAGTCGGTCAGGGATGGCAATCAGCCCCAGCATTTT. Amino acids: CASSESVRDGNQPQHF.

In DNA form, the CDR3 reads TGTGCCAGCACGATCGAGGACTCAAAACACGAGCAGTACTTC. The encoded protein is CASTIEDSKHEQYF. The chain links TRBV2 to TRBJ2-7; possibly TRBD2 for D (5 bases). The CDR3 runs 14 residues. With 7 bases removed from V and 5 bases from J, the gap between germline ends came to 18 bases. The germline gives CDR1 SNHLY, CDR2 FYNNEI.

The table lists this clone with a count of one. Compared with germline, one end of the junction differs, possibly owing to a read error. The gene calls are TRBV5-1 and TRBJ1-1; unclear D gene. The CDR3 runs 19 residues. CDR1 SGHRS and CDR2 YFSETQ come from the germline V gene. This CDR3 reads CASSLARDLIGFEGTEAFF. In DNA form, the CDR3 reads TGCGCCAGCAGTTTGGCGCGGGATCTGATCGGATTTGAGGGCACTGAAGCTTTCTTT.

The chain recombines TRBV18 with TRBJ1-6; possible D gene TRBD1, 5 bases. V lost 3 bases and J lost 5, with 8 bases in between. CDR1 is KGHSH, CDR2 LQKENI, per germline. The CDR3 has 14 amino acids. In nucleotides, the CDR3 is TGTGCCAGCTCACCTCAGGGTAATAATTCACCCCTCCACTTT. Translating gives CASSPQGNNSPLHF.

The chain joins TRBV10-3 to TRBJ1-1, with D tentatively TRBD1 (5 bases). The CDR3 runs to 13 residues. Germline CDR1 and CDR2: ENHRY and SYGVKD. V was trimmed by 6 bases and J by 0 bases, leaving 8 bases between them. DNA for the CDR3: TGTGCCATCAGCCCAGGGATGAACACTGAAGCTTTCTTT. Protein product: CAISPGMNTEAFF.

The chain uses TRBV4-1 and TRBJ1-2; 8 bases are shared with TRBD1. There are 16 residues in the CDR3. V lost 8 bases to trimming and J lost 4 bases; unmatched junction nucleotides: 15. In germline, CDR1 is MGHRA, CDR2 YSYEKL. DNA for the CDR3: TGCGCCAGCCTCCCGGCCGGGACAGGCGTACCCTATGGCTACACCTTC. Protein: CASLPAGTGVPYGYTF.

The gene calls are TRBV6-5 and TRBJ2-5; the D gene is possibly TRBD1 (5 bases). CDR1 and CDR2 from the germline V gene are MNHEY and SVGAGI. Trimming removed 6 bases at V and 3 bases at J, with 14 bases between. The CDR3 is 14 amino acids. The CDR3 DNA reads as TGTGCCAGCAGCCAAGGACATCGGGAAGAGACCCAGTACTTC. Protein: CASSQGHREETQYF.

Here the CDR3 reads CASSSHCRRTGPNVLTF. The CDR3 bases are TGTGCCAGCAGCTCCCATTGTCGCAGAACAGGGCCCAACGTCCTGACTTTC. The V and J genes are TRBV5-5 and TRBJ2-6, with a possible D match to TRBD1 (6 bases). V gave up 3 bases and J gave up 8 bases, with 21 bases separating them. Germline loops: CDR1 SGHKS, CDR2 YYEKEE (reference sequence). This CDR3 region has 17 residues.

This CDR3 is CASRARLGNDTQYF. CDR3 in DNA: TGCGCCAGCAGGGCCCGACTAGGCAACGATACGCAGTATTTT. V is TRBV10-1 and J is TRBJ2-3; possibly TRBD2 for D (6 bases). The germline gives CDR1 WNHNN, CDR2 SYGVQD (reference sequence). This CDR3 contains 14 residues. Trimming pared 6 bases from V and 6 bases from J, leaving 16 bases between.

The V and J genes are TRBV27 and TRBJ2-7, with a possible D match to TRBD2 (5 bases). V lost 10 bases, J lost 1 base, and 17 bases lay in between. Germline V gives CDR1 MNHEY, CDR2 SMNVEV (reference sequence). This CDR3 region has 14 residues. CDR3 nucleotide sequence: TGTGCCACCGCCAGCAGCGGACCTTCCTACGAGCAGTACTTC. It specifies CATASSGPSYEQYF.

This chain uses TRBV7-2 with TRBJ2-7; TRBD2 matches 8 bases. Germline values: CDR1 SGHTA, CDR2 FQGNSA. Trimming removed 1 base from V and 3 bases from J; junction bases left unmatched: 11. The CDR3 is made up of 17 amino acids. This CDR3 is CASSLDVRVAGSYEQYF. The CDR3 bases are TGTGCCAGCAGCTTAGATGTAAGGGTAGCGGGGAGCTACGAGCAGTACTTC.